This entry lists 15 T cell receptor beta chains sequenced from one sample in a study. TCRdb processed the 5' RACE reads anew with MiXCR; each CDR3 protein has one entry. The sample includes roughly 11,000 distinct CDR3 sequences, more than 45% of them seen just once. The sequencing sample was made of tumor-infiltrating naive CD4+ T cells sorted from the breast tumor. Subset given: naive CD4+ T cells, CD4+CD45RA+CD25-. These receptors all stem from a female donor with breast cancer.

This chain connects TRBV5-1 to TRBJ1-1; 9 bases are a match to TRBD1. CDR1 SGHRS and CDR2 YFSETQ come from the germline V gene. This CDR3 comprises 13 residues. The J segment lost 7 bases and the V segment lost 4 bases, leaving 5 bases of the junction unmatched. CDR3 nucleotides: TGCGCCAGCAGCGGACAGGGGTATGGTGAAGCTTTCTTT. It yields the protein CASSGQGYGEAFF. Filled out from reference TRBV5-1 and TRBJ1-1, the complete variable domain reads KAGVTQTPRYLIKTRGQQVTLSCSPISGHRSVSWYQQTPGQGLQFLFEYFSETQRNKGNFPGRFSGRQFSNSRSEMNVSTLELGDSALYLCASSGQGYGEAFFGQGTRLTVV.

The chain links TRBV20-1 to TRBJ1-4; unclear D gene. The CDR3 consists of 13 residues. Trimming left V 5 bases short and J 4 bases short, with 11 bases between. The germline V gene encodes CDR1 DFQATT and CDR2 SNEGSKA (reference sequence). For the CDR3, the DNA is TGCAGTGCTCATGGACTGTATAATGAAAAACTGTTTTTT. This translates into CSAHGLYNEKLFF.

V gene TRBV5-1 combines with J gene TRBJ2-2; 11 nucleotides agree with TRBD2. Trimming at V came to 6 bases and at J to 6 bases, leaving 7 bases not matched to a gene. This CDR3 has 15 residues. CDR1 and CDR2 (germline): SGHRS, YFSETQ. CDR3 sequence (DNA): TGCGCCAGCACTACTGCACTAGCGGGAGCCGGGGAGCTGTTTTTT. As protein: CASTTALAGAGELFF.

CDR3 DNA sequence: TGTGCCAGCAGCTCCAGGGTGGATCAGCCCCAGCATTTT. Translated, it gives CASSSRVDQPQHF. This chain connects TRBV7-2 to TRBJ1-5, with D perhaps TRBD1 (5 bases). Germline loops: CDR1 SGHTA, CDR2 FQGNSA. The CDR3 extends over 13 amino acids. The V end was cut by 4 bases, the J end by 5 bases, with 9 bases between.

The genes are TRBV7-8 and TRBJ2-1, with 9 bases fitting TRBD2. CDR3 length: 15 amino acids. Looked up from germline, CDR1 is SGHVS and CDR2 is FQNEAQ. The ends lost 5 bases at V and 5 bases at J; junction bases unmatched: 7. CDR3 nucleotide sequence: TGTGCCAGCAGCAAACGACTAGCGGAAAACAATGAGCAGTTCTTC. Amino acids: CASSKRLAENNEQFF.

This chain links TRBV4-1 with TRBJ2-2; TRBD2 matches at 11 bases. The CDR3 has 16 amino acids. Trimming cost V 2 bases and J 4 bases; bases outside gene matches: 3. CDR1 and CDR2 from the germline V gene are MGHRA and YSYEKL. CDR3 bases: TGCGCCAGCAGCCAAATGCTAGCGGGAGGCACCGGGGAGCTGTTTTTT. Its translation is CASSQMLAGGTGELFF.

This clonotype is medium-sized within its sample. The gene calls are TRBV20-1 and TRBJ1-5; perhaps TRBD1 as D (5 bases). V lost 0 bases, J lost 4 bases, and 10 bases lay in between. This CDR3 has 14 amino acids. The V gene's germline CDR1 is DFQATT and CDR2 SNEGSKA (reference sequence). This CDR3 reads CSARDRRGNQPQHF. The CDR3 nucleotides read TGCAGTGCTAGAGATCGGAGGGGTAATCAGCCCCAGCATTTT.

The rearrangement links TRBV4-1 to TRBJ1-2, with D possibly matching TRBD1 (5 bases). Germline-derived CDR1 and CDR2 are MGHRA and YSYEKL. The CDR3 has 14 amino acids. V lost 4 bases to trimming and J lost 0 bases, with 9 bases between them. CDR3 amino acids: CASSRQSSNYGYTF. CDR3 bases: TGCGCCAGCAGCCGACAGTCCTCTAACTATGGCTACACCTTC.

The chain uses TRBV6-4 and TRBJ2-3; TRBD2 aligns across 12 bases. The CDR3 is made up of 15 amino acids. V trimming: 4 bases; J trimming: 1 base; junction bases outside the gene matches: 0. Germline CDR1 reads MRHNA; CDR2 reads SNTAGT. The CDR3 is CASSGLAGGTDTQYF. CDR3 DNA sequence: TGTGCCAGCAGTGGACTAGCGGGAGGCACAGATACGCAGTATTTT.

The V and J genes are TRBV29-1 and TRBJ1-2, with 8 bases lining up with TRBD1. V shed 3 bases, J shed 4 bases, and the junction held 4 bases outside the gene matches. The CDR3 is 13 residues long. CDR1 SQVTM and CDR2 ANQGSEA come from the germline V gene. The CDR3 DNA reads TGCAGCGTTGATGGGGGGACAGGCTATGGCTACACCTTC. Translating it yields CSVDGGTGYGYTF. Supplemented by reference TRBV29-1 and TRBJ1-2, the full variable domain reads SAVISQKPSRDICQRGTSLTIQCQVDSQVTMMFWYRQQPGQSLTLIATANQGSEATYESGFVIDKFPISRPNLTFSTLTVSNMSPEDSSIYLCSVDGGTGYGYTFGSGTRLTVV.

This chain connects TRBV7-9 to TRBJ1-3, with D uncertain. CDR1 and CDR2 from the germline V gene are SEHNR and FQNEAQ (reference sequence). The CDR3 contains 15 residues. The germline V and J ends were trimmed by 5 bases and 5 bases, with 16 bases remaining between them. The CDR3 region is CASSDFEGGRNTIYF. In DNA form, the CDR3 reads TGTGCCAGCAGCGACTTTGAGGGAGGAAGAAACACCATATATTTT.

This clonotype was seen only a few times. The chain combines TRBV28 with TRBJ2-5, with a weak D call TRBD2 (5 bases). The CDR3 totals 13 residues. Germline V gives CDR1 MDHEN, CDR2 SYDVKM. The V end was cut by 4 bases, the J end by 1 base, with 7 bases between. The CDR3 sequence: CASSSRGQETQYF. Written as DNA, the CDR3 is TGTGCCAGCAGTTCCCGGGGCCAAGAGACCCAGTACTTC.

About this clonotype: Since the CDR3 does not end with the conserved phenylalanine or tryptophan, this likely comes from a read error. The gene calls are TRBV6-2 or TRBV6-3 and TRBJ2-1; TRBD2 might be the D (6 bases). The germline V gene has CDR1 MNHEY and CDR2 SVGEGT. The CDR3 runs 13 residues. Trimming cost V 7 bases and J 9 bases, with 16 bases left between them. CDR3 nucleotides: TGTGCCAGCAAGAGTCTAGCGACGTTTGAGCAGTTCCTC. Translation gives CASKSLATFEQFL.

The CDR3 DNA reads as TGCAGTGCTAGAGATCGACAGGGCACCGGGGAGCTGTTTTTT. This gives the protein CSARDRQGTGELFF. The genes are TRBV20-1 and TRBJ2-2; 7 bases match TRBD1. Germline V gene data show CDR1 as DFQATT and CDR2 as SNEGSKA (reference sequence). V dropped 0 bases and J dropped 4; count of bases not matched to a gene: 2. The CDR3 sequence is 14 residues long.

This clonotype was observed a few times. The V call is TRBV24-1, the J call TRBJ2-1; D unclear. Germline V gene data show CDR1 as KGHDR and CDR2 as SFDVKD. This CDR3 is 11 amino acids long. V gave up 9 bases and J gave up 10 bases, with 12 bases separating them. CDR3 sequence: CATRSGPEQFF. CDR3 sequence (DNA): TGTGCCACCCGGAGTGGGCCAGAGCAGTTCTTC.